The sequence of this T cell receptor (beta chain) was determined in a study of beta chain features in type 1 diabetes. The CDR3 spans 14 residues. V was cut by 3 bases and J by 2 bases, with 10 bases left in between. Regarding this clone: Antigen specificity is unknown.

Study-wide results and limits: All four CD4+ subsets from Type 1 diabetes patients carried moderately but significantly shorter TCRB CDR3s. Sampled from patients, naive, central memory and Treg TCRB repertoires appeared more similar than those sampled from healthy donors. An over-representation of cells with high TCR expression could result from cDNA sequencing.

The study reverse transcribed the entire isolated RNA, so it sequenced expressed TCRB transcripts. The protocol was immunoSEQ multiplex PCR, while the TCRdb copy is restricted to in-frame clones and leaves out a portion. The sample has about 150,000 clones, almost 8% seen once. The specimen sequenced was central memory CD4+ T cells from blood. V is TRBV23-1 and J is TRBJ1-2; no clear D. TRBV23-1 carries the ORF label, with uncertain function. The TCR originated in a man aged 18 to 29 with type 1 diabetes. In DNA form, the CDR3 reads TGCGCCAGCAGTCAGCGGAAGACCAACTATGGCTACACCTTC. Its protein product is CASSQRKTNYGYTF.